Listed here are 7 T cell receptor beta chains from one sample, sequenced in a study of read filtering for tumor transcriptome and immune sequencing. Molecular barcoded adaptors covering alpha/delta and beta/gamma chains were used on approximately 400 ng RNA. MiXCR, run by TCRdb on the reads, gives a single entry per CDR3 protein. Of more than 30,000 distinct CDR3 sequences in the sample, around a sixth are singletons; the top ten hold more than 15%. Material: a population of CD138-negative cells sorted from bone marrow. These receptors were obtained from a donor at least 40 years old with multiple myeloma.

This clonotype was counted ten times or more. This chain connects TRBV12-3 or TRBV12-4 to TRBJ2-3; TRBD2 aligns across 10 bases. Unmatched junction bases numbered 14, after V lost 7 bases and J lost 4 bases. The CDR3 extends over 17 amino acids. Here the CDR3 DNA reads TGTGCCAGCAACGGCGAGCGGGGGGGCCCTTGGGCAGATACGCAGTATTTT. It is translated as CASNGERGGPWADTQYF.

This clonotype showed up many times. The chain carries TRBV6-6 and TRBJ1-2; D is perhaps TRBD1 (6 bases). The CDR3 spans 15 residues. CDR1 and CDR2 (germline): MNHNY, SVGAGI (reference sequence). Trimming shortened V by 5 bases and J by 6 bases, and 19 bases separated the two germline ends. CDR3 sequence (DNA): TGTGCCAGCAGTACCTCTCGGACAGAGTGGAATGGCTACACCTTC. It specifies CASSTSRTEWNGYTF.

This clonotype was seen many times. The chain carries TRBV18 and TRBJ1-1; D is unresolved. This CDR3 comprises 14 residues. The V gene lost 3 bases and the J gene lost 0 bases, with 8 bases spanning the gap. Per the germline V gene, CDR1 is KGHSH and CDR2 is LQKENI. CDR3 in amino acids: CASSPGNLNTEAFF. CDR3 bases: TGTGCCAGCTCACCTGGAAACCTGAACACTGAAGCTTTCTTT. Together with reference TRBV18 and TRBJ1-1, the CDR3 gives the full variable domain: NAGVMQNPRHLVRRRGQEARLRCSPMKGHSHVYWYRQLPEEGLKFMVYLQKENIIDESGMPKERFSAEFPKEGPSILRIQQVVRGDSAAYFCASSPGNLNTEAFFGQGTRLTVV.

The CDR3 coding sequence is TGTGCCAGCAGCCTAACGATATCGGCGATTAACAATGAGCAGTTCTTC. Protein: CASSLTISAINNEQFF. J is TRBJ2-1 and V is TRBV14; no clear D gene. The CDR3 has 16 residues. V was shortened by 4 bases and J by 5 bases, with 18 bases between the two germline ends. Germline V gene lookup returns CDR1 SGHDN and CDR2 FVKESK.

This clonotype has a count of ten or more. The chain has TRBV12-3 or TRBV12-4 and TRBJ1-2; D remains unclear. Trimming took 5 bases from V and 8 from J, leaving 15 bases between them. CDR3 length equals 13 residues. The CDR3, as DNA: TGTGCCAGCAGTACCCGGGCCAGCAGCGGCTACACCTTC. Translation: CASSTRASSGYTF.

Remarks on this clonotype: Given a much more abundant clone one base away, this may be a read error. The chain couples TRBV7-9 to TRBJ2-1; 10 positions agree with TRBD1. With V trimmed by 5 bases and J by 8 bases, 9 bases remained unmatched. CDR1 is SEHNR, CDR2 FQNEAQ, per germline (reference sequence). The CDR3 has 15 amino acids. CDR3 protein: CASSLPGQGNDEQFF. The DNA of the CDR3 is TGTGCCAGCAGCCTGCCGGGACAGGGGAACGATGAGCAGTTCTTC. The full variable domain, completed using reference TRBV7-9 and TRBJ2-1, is DTGVSQNPRHKITKRGQNVTFRCDPISEHNRLYWYRQTLGQGPEFLTYFQNEAQLEKSRLLSDRFSAERPKGSFSTLEIQRTEQGDSAMYLCASSLPGQGNDEQFFGPGTRLTVL.

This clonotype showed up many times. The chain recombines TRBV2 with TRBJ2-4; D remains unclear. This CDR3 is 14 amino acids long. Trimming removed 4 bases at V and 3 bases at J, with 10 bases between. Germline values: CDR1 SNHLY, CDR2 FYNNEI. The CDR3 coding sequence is TGTGCCAGCAGTGGTACGACTGTCAAAAACATTCAGTACTTC. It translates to CASSGTTVKNIQYF.